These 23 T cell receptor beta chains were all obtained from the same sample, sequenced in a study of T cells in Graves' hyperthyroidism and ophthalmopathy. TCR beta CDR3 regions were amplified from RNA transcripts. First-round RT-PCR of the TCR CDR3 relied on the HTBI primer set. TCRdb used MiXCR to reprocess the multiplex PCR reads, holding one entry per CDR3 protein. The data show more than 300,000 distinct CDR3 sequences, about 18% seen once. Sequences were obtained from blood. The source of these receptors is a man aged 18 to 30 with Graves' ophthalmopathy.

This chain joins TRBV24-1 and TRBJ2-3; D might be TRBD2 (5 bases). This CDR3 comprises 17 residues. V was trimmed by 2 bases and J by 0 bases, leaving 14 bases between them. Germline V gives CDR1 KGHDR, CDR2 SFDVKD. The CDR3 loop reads CATSDSLTRASTDTQYF. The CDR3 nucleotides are TGTGCCACCAGTGATTCCCTGACGCGGGCTAGCACAGATACGCAGTATTTT.

This chain's CDR3 is CAIGQAEPMNTEAFF. In DNA form, the CDR3 reads TGTGCCATTGGACAGGCCGAACCCATGAACACTGAAGCTTTCTTT. The genes are TRBV10-3 and TRBJ1-1; 7 bases fit TRBD1. The CDR3 totals 15 residues. Germline CDR1 ENHRY, CDR2 SYGVKD. The junction had 10 bases not matched to a gene; V was cut back by 9 bases and J by 0 bases.

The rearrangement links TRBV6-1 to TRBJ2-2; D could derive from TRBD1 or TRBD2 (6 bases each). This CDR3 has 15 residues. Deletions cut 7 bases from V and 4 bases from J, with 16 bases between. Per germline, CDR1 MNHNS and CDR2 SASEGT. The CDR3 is CASTRGGLLTGELFF. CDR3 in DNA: TGTGCCAGCACCAGGGGAGGACTACTCACCGGGGAGCTGTTTTTT.

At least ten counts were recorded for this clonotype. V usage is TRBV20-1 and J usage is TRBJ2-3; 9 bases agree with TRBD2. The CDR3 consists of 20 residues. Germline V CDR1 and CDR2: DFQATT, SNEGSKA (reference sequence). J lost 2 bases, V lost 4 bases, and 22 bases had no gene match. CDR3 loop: CSATPHPGWASGDHTDTQYF. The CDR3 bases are TGCAGTGCTACACCTCACCCAGGGTGGGCTAGCGGGGACCACACAGATACGCAGTATTTT.

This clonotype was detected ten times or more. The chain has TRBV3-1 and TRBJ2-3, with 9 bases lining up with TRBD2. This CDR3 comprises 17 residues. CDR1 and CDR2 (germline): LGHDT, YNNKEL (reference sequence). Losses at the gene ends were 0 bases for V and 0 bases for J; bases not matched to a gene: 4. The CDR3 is CASSQDYLAGSTDTQYF. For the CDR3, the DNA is TGTGCCAGCAGCCAAGATTACCTAGCGGGGAGCACAGATACGCAGTATTTT.

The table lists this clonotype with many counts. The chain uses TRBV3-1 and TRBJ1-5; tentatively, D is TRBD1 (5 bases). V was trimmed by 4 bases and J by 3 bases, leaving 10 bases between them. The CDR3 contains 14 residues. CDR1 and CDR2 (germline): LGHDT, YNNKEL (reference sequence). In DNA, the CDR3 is TGTGCCAGCAGCCGGGGGACCCTCAATCAGCCCCAGCATTTT. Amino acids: CASSRGTLNQPQHF. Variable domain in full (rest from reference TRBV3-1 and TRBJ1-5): DTAVSQTPKYLVTQMGNDKSIKCEQNLGHDTMYWYKQDSKKFLKIMFSYNNKELIINETVPNRFSPKSPDKAHLNLHINSLELGDSAVYFCASSRGTLNQPQHFGDGTRLSIL.

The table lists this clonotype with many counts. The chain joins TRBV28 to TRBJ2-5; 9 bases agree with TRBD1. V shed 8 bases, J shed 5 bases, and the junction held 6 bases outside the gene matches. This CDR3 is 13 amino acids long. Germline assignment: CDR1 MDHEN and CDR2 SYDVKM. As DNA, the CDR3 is TGTGCCAGCGGCACAGGGGGCGATGAGACCCAGTACTTC. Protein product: CASGTGGDETQYF.

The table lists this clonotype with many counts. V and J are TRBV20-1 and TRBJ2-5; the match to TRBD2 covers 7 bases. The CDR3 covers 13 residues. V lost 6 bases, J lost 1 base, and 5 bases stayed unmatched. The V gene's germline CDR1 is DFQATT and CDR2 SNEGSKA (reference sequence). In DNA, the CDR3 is TGCAGTGCCCCTCGGGGGGTCCAAGAGACCCAGTACTTC. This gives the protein CSAPRGVQETQYF.

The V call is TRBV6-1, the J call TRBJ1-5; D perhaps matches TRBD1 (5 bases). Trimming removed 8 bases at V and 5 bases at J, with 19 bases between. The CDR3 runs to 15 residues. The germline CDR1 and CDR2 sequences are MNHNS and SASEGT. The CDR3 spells CASSHLPGEHQPQHF. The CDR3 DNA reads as TGTGCCAGCTCCCACCTCCCGGGGGAGCATCAGCCCCAGCATTTT.

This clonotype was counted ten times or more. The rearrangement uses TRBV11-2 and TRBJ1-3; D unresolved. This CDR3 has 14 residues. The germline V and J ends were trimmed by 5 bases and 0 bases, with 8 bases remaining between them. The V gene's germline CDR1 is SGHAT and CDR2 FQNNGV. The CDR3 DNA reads TGTGCCAGCAGCCTAGGGCCCTCTGGAAACACCATATATTTT. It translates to CASSLGPSGNTIYF.

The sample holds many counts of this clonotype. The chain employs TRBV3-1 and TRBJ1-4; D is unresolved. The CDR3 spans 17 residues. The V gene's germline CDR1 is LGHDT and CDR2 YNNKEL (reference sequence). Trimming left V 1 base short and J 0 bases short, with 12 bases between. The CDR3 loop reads CASSQGDFISTNEKLFF. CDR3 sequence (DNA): TGTGCCAGCAGCCAAGGGGATTTCATTTCAACTAATGAAAAACTGTTTTTT. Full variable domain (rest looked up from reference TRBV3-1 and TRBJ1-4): DTAVSQTPKYLVTQMGNDKSIKCEQNLGHDTMYWYKQDSKKFLKIMFSYNNKELIINETVPNRFSPKSPDKAHLNLHINSLELGDSAVYFCASSQGDFISTNEKLFFGSGTQLSVL.

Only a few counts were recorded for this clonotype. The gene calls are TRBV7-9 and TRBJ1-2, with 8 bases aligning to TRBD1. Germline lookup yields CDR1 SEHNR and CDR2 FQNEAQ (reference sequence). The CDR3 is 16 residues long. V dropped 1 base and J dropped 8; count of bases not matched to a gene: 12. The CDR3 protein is CASSLVLRTGPGGYTF. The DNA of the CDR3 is TGTGCCAGCAGCTTAGTCCTACGGACAGGGCCTGGCGGCTACACCTTC.

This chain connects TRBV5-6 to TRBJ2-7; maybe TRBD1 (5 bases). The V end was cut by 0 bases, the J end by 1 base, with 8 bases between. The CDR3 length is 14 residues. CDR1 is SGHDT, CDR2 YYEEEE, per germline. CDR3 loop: CASSLVQESYEQYF. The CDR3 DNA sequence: TGTGCCAGCAGCTTGGTACAGGAGTCCTACGAGCAGTACTTC. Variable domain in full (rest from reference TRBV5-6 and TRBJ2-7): DAGVTQSPTHLIKTRGQQVTLRCSPKSGHDTVSWYQQALGQGPQFIFQYYEEEERQRGNFPDRFSGHQFPNYSSELNVNALLLGDSALYLCASSLVQESYEQYFGPGTRLTVT.

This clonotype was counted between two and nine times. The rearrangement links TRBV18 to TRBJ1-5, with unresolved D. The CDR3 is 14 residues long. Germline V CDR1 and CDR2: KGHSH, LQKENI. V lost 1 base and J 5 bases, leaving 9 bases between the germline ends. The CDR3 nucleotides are TGTGCCAGCTCACCACAAGATGGGCATCAGCCCCAGCATTTT. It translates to CASSPQDGHQPQHF.

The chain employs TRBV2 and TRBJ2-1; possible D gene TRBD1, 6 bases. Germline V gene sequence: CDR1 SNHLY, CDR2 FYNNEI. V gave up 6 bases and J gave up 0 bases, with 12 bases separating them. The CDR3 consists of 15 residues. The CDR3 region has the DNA TGTGCCAGCAGAGAGGGGGAGAGCTCCTACAATGAGCAGTTCTTC. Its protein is CASREGESSYNEQFF.

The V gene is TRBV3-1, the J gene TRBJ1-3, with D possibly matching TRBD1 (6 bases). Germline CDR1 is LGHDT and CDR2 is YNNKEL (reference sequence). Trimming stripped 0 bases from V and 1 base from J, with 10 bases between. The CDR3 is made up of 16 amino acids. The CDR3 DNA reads TGTGCCAGCAGCCAAGACCCGGGGGCATCTGGAAACACCATATATTTT. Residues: CASSQDPGASGNTIYF.

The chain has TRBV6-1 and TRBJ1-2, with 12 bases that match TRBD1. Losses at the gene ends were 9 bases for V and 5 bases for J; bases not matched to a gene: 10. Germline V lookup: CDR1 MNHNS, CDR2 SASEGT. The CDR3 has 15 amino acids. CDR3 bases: TGTGCCAGAAACCCCGGGACAGGGGGCCGATATGGCTACACCTTC. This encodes CARNPGTGGRYGYTF.

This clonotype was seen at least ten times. Here the CDR3 reads CASSKQGRDSPLHF. Here the CDR3 DNA reads TGTGCCAGCAGCAAACAGGGTCGCGATTCACCCCTCCACTTT. The rearrangement uses TRBV7-3 and TRBJ1-6; maybe TRBD1 (6 bases). Trimming left V 5 bases short and J 8 bases short, with 13 bases between. Germline CDR1 SGHTA, CDR2 FQGTGA. The CDR3 has 14 residues.

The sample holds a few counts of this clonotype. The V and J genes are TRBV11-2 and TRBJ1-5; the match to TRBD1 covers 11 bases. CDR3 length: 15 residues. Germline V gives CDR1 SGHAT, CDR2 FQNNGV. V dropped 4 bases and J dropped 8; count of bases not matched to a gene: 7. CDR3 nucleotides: TGTGCCAGCAGCTCGTCCGGGACAGGGGGGGAGCCCCAGCATTTT. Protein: CASSSSGTGGEPQHF.

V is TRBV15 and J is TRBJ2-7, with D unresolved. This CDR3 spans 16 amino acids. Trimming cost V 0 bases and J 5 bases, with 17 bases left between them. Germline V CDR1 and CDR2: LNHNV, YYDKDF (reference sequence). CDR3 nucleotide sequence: TGTGCCACCAGCAGAGATTTGGCGGTCTCGGGCGACGAGCAGTACTTC. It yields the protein CATSRDLAVSGDEQYF.

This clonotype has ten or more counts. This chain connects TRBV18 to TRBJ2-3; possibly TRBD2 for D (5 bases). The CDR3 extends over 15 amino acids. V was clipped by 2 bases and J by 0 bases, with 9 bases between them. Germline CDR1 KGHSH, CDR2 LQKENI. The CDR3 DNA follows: TGTGCCAGCTCACCAGCTAGCCAAAGCACAGATACGCAGTATTTT. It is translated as CASSPASQSTDTQYF.

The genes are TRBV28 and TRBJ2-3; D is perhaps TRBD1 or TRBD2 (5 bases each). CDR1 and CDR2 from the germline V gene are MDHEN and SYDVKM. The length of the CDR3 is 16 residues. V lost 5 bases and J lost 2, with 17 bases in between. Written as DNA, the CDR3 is TGTGCCAGCAGTCTCAACCCGGGACCAACCACAGATACGCAGTATTTT. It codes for CASSLNPGPTTDTQYF.

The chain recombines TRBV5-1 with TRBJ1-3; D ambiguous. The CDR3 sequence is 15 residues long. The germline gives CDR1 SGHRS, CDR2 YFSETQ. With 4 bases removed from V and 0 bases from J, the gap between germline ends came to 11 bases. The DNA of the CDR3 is TGCGCCAGCAGCGAAGGTGGCAGCTCTGGAAACACCATATATTTT. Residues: CASSEGGSSGNTIYF.